These T cell receptor beta chains were read from a single sample in a study of shared clonotypes between healthy human individuals. Libraries were prepared by immunoSEQ multiplex PCR; TCRdb keeps only in-frame clonotypes and omits some of them. The data contain millions of clones, approximately 90% of them singletons. The sample comprised naive CD4+ T cells sorted from blood. The receptor set was obtained from a man younger than 35 in good health. CDR3s include the opening cysteine and the closing phenylalanine or tryptophan.

TRBJ1-3	TRBV30	CAGRNTGNTIYF
TRBJ1-2	TRBV10-2	CASSDPSGRSYGYTF
TRBJ2-3	TRBV10-3	CAGAGGVTDTQYF
TRBJ1-5	TRBV28	CASNSPAGNQPQHF
TRBJ2-7	TRBV6-6	CASSYRQGPNEQYF
TRBJ2-5	TRBV6-1	CASSGMRFEETQYF
TRBJ2-2	TRBV27	CASSLSTGSTGELFF
TRBJ2-5	TRBV15	CATSREGNQETQYF
TRBJ2-2	TRBV5-4	CASSLDRGTNGGELFF
TRBJ2-2	TRBV4-1	CASSRTSGGAAGELFF
TRBJ2-2	TRBV27	CASSPRLAGTGELFF
TRBJ2-7	TRBV19	CASSAGLAGNEQYF